The clone carrying this TCR beta chain came up many times. Its antigen is unidentified. This sample is part of a study of T cell repertoires in cytomegalovirus infection. Whole-study context: Indications came from public TCR beta signatures; they pointed to CMV infection and to a matching HLA type. General study points: Of the TCR beta families, the public ones yielded a cumulative frequency that identified carriers of CMV plus the relevant HLA. CMV-specific TCR beta clonotypes restricted by HLA-C dominated the ex vivo response.

Germline V gene sequence: CDR1 SGHTA, CDR2 FQGNSA. CDR3 size: 15 residues. Between the trimmed V and J ends, which lost 5 bases and 8 bases, there was a span of 16 bases. TCRdb independently ran MiXCR on the reads; one entry per CDR3 protein. Among some 180,000 distinct CDR3 sequences listed, approximately 19% were seen once. The sample was PBMCs. The origin of this receptor is a human donor in good health (CMV status not recorded). Some clones in this sample may be carry-over from other donors' samples. The chain uses TRBV7-2 and TRBJ1-6, with a possible D match to TRBD1 (6 bases). The chain's CDR3 is CASSPPQGSDSPLHF. The CDR3 nucleotides read TGTGCCAGCAGCCCACCACAGGGATCGGATTCACCCCTCCACTTT.